The 2 T cell receptor beta chains presented below share a single source sample, sequenced in a study of response to subunit inactivated influenza vaccine. TCRdb redid the calling of the RT-PCR reads with MiXCR, one entry per CDR3 protein. Counted here are about 800,000 distinct CDR3 sequences, approximately 22% occurring once; the ten biggest clones make up 10% to 13%. Source: PBMCs from blood, taken more than 4 days after vaccination. These receptor sequences come from a man aged 50 to 60 who received an inactivated influenza vaccine.

This clonotype was observed a few times. The gene calls are TRBV4-3 and TRBJ2-1; D is possibly TRBD2 (6 bases). The length of the CDR3 is 15 residues. Per the germline V gene, CDR1 is LGHNA and CDR2 is YSLEER. Deletions cut 1 base from V and 7 bases from J, with 14 bases between. The CDR3 loop reads CASSQALQAGNEQFF. The CDR3 region has the DNA TGCGCCAGCAGCCAAGCTCTACAGGCGGGGAATGAGCAGTTCTTC.

In its sample, this clonotype was seen a few times. The V and J genes are TRBV5-1 and TRBJ1-6; D is undetermined. Trimming took 4 bases from V and 9 from J, leaving 11 bases between them. Germline CDR1 and CDR2: SGHRS and YFSETQ. The CDR3 has 13 amino acids. CDR3 amino acids: CASSPPVGSPLHF. CDR3 nucleotide sequence: TGCGCCAGCAGCCCGCCAGTTGGTTCACCCCTCCACTTT. Complete variable domain (other parts from reference TRBV5-1 and TRBJ1-6): KAGVTQTPRYLIKTRGQQVTLSCSPISGHRSVSWYQQTPGQGLQFLFEYFSETQRNKGNFPGRFSGRQFSNSRSEMNVSTLELGDSALYLCASSPPVGSPLHFGNGTRLTVT.